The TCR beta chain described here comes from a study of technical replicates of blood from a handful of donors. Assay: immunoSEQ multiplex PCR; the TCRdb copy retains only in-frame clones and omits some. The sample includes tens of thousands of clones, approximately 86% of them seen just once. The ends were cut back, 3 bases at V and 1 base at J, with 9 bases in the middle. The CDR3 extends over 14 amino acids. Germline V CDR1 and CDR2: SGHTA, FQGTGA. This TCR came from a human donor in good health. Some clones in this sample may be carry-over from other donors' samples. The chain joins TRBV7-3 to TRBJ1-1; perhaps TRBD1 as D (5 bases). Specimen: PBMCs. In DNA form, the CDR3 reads TGTGCCAGCAGCTTGGGCAGGGCGAACACTGAAGCTTTCTTT. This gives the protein CASSLGRANTEAFF.